This is a list of T cell receptor beta chains from one sample in a study of blood T cells in healthy people across ages. TCRdb passed the 5' RACE reads through MiXCR, listing each CDR3 protein once. The data contain around 400,000 distinct CDR3 sequences, more than 45% of them singletons. Sequenced material: blood. The receptors shown here come from a man aged 55-75 years in good health. The conserved cysteine and the conserved F or W are not part of the CDR3 here. Rows may omit the clone size; those that give it use once, few, many or a size class.

cdr3_aa j_call v_call clone_size
SARAPDPVVSADTQY TRBJ2-3 TRBV20-1 -
ASSYSPGATSNQPQH TRBJ1-5 TRBV6-6 -
ASSNRLTGADEQY TRBJ2-5 TRBV21-1 -
SAPTGTQETQY TRBJ2-5 TRBV20-1 few
ASSDSGSHTGELF TRBJ2-2 TRBV6-4 -
ASSQGQGGRASYEQY TRBJ2-7 TRBV4-3 -
ASSDLGFSSYNEQF TRBJ2-1 TRBV9 -
ASSLAASGGSEQF TRBJ2-1 TRBV28 few
ASSLSSSYNEQF TRBJ2-1 TRBV28 -
ASSLSKSTGELF TRBJ2-2 TRBV7-9 -
ASSSTGEQF TRBJ2-1 TRBV28 few
ASSTRTSSYNEQF TRBJ2-1 TRBV28 -
ASRGGNTDTQY TRBJ2-3 TRBV6-2/TRBV6-3 -
VSRPGLGTEQF TRBJ2-1 TRBV7-9 -
ASSLRQGLGQETQY - TRBV27 -
ATSDPPWDTQY TRBJ2-3 TRBV24-1 -
ASSLEVWANEQF TRBJ2-1 TRBV11-2 -
SVERGKADTQY TRBJ2-3 TRBV29-1 many
ASNLLGQGAGEQY TRBJ2-7 TRBV14 -
ASSSGGRSYEQY TRBJ2-7 TRBV7-2 many
ASSFRRPSTDTQY TRBJ2-3 TRBV12-3/TRBV12-4 -
ASSGLAGYEQY TRBJ2-7 TRBV10-2 -
ASSPRSQGGYEQY TRBJ2-7 TRBV28 -
ASRRDGGSYEQY TRBJ2-7 TRBV6-2/TRBV6-3 few
ASSYTSSGLQY TRBJ2-4 TRBV11-2 once
ASSASRERPYEQY - TRBV9 -
ASSPGGVLYGYT TRBJ1-2 TRBV18 once
ASSLRGWNTEAF TRBJ1-1 TRBV5-1 many
ASSWLREADTQY TRBJ2-3 TRBV27 -
ASSRQGPSNYGYT TRBJ1-2 TRBV7-8 -
ASSALMGTEAF TRBJ1-1 TRBV27 few
ASSPWTGDYEQY TRBJ2-7 TRBV6-2/TRBV6-3 -
ASSLSAGLNYEQY TRBJ2-7 TRBV11-1 -
ASSGTGVQETQY TRBJ2-5 TRBV7-2 -
SANTGTGIGYT TRBJ1-2 TRBV20-1 few
ASSLAGGISYEQY TRBJ2-7 TRBV7-2 -
ASSSGQATQETQY TRBJ2-5 TRBV7-6 -
ASSQDSGGLAVDEQF TRBJ2-1 TRBV4-3 few
ASSQRQIRNEKLF TRBJ1-4 TRBV4-3 -
ASSLYFGGSSYNEQF TRBJ2-1 TRBV5-6 once
ASSLAASGSYEQY TRBJ2-7 TRBV7-7 -
ASSKPSGGNTEAF TRBJ1-1 TRBV5-4 -
ASSSDAGDTQY TRBJ2-3 TRBV5-1 -
ASSFGRTSGANVLT TRBJ2-6 TRBV7-9 -
AWTRELRETQY - TRBV30 -
ASSVRSASGDEQF TRBJ2-1 TRBV9 -
SAKGLAGVIYEQY TRBJ2-7 TRBV20-1 few
SASGSLSKNIQY TRBJ2-4 TRBV20-1 -
ASSSLGGGGDQETQY TRBJ2-5 TRBV12-3/TRBV12-4 -
ASSLEGTSPNEQF TRBJ2-1 TRBV7-3 -
ASSSWADTQY TRBJ2-3 TRBV7-2 -
SAIGGASTDTQY TRBJ2-3 TRBV20-1 -
SAAPGSEYNEQY TRBJ2-7 TRBV29-1 once
ASSIPYNEQF TRBJ2-1 TRBV19 once
ASSLAVEGPFSYEQY TRBJ2-7 TRBV7-8 -
ASSLANGPGNRASSYEQY TRBJ2-7 TRBV12-3/TRBV12-4 many
ASSLLPGWEQY TRBJ2-4 TRBV12-3/TRBV12-4 -
ASSPPGTGRHEQY TRBJ2-7 TRBV5-4 -